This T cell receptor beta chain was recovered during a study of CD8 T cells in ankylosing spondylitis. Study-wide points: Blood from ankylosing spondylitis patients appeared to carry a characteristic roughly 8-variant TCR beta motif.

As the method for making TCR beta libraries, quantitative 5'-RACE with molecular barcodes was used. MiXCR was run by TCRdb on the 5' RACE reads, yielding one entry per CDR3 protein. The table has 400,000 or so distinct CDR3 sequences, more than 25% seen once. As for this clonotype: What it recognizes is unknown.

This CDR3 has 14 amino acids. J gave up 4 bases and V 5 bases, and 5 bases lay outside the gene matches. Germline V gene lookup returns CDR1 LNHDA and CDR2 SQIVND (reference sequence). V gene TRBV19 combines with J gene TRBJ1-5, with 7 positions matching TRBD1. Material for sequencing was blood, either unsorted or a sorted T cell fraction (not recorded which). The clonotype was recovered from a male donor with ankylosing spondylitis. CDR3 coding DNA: TGTGCCAGTAGTTTTAACAGGGGAAATCAGCCCCAGCATTTT. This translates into CASSFNRGNQPQHF.